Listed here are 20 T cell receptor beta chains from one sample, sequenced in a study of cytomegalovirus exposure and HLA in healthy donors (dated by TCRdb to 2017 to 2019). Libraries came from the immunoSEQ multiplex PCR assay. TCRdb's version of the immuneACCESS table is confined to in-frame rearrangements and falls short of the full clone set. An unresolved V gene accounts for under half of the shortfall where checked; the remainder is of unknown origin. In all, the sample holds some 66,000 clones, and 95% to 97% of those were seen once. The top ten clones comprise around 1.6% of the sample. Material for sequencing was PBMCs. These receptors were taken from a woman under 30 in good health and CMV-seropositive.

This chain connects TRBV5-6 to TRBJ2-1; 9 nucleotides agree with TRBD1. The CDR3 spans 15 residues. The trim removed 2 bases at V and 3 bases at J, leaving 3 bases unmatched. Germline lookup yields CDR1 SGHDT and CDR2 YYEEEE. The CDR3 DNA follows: TGTGCCAGCAGCTTTAGACAGGGGGTCTACAATGAGCAGTTCTTC. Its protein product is CASSFRQGVYNEQFF.

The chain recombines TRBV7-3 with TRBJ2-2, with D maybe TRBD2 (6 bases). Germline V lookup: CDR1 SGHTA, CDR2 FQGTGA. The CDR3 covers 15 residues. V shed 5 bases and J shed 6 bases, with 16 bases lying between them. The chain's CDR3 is CASSPARLDSGELFF. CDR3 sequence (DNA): TGTGCCAGCAGCCCAGCCCGACTAGATTCCGGGGAGCTGTTTTTT.

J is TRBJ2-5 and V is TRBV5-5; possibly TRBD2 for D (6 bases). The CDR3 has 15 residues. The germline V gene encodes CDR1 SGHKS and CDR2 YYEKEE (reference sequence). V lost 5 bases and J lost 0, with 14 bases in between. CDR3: CASSPGGFDQETQYF. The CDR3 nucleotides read TGTGCCAGCAGTCCCGGGGGATTTGACCAAGAGACCCAGTACTTC.

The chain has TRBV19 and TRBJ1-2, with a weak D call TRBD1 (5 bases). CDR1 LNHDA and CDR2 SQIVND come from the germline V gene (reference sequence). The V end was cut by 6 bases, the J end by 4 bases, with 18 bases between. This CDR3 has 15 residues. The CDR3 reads CASSRDYGGFYGYTF. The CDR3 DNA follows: TGTGCCAGTAGCCGGGACTACGGAGGGTTCTATGGCTACACCTTC.

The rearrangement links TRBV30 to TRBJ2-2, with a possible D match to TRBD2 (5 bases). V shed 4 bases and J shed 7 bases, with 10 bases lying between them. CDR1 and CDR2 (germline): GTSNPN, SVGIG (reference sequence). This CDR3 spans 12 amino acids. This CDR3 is CAWTGFDGELFF. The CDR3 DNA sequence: TGTGCCTGGACGGGGTTTGACGGGGAGCTGTTTTTT.

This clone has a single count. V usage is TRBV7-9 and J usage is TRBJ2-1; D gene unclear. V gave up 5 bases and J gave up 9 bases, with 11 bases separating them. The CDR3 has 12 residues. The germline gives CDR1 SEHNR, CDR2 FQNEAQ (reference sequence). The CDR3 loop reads CASSQVHVEQFF. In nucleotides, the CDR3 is TGTGCCAGCAGCCAGGTACATGTTGAGCAGTTCTTC.

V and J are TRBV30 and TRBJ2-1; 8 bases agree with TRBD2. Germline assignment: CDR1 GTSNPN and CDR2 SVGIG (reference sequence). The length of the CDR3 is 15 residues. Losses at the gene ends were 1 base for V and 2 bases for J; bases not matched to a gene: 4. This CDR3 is CAWSAGLGTYNEQFF. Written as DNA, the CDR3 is TGTGCCTGGAGTGCGGGACTAGGGACCTACAATGAGCAGTTCTTC.

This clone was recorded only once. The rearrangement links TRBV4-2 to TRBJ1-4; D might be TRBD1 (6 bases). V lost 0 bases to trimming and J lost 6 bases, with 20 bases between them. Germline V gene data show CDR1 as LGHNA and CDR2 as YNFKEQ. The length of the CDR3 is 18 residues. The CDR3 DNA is TGTGCCAGCAGCCAAGATGGGCCAGGGGAAGGTGGCGATGAAAAACTGTTTTTT. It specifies CASSQDGPGEGGDEKLFF.

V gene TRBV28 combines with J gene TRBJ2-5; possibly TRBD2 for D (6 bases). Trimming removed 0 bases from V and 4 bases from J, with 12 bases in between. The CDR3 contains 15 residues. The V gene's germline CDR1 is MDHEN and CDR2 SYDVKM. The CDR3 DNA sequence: TGTGCCAGCAGTTTATGGGGAGGTGGGGGAGAGACCCAGTACTTC. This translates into CASSLWGGGGETQYF. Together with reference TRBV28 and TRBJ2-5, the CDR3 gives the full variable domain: DVKVTQSSRYLVKRTGEKVFLECVQDMDHENMFWYRQDPGLGLRLIYFSYDVKMKEKGDIPEGYSVSREKKERFSLILESASTNQTSMYLCASSLWGGGGETQYFGPGTRLLVL.

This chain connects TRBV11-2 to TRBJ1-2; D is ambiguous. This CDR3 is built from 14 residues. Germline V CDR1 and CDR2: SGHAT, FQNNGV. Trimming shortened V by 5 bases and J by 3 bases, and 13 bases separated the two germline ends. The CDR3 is CASSQGGGYYGYTF. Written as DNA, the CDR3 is TGTGCCAGCAGCCAAGGCGGAGGGTACTATGGCTACACCTTC.

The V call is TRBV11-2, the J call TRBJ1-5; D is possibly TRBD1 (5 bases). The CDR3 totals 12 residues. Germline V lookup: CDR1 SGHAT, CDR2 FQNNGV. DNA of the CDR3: TGTGGCGATGACGCAGGGAATCAGCCCCAGCATTTT. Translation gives CGDDAGNQPQHF. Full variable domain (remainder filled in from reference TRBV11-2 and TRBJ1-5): EAGVAQSPRYKIIEKRQSVAFWCNPISGHATLYWYQQILGQGPKLLIQFQNNGVVDDSQLPKDRFSAERLKGVDSTLKIQPAKLEDSAVYLCGDDAGNQPQHFGDGTRLSIL.

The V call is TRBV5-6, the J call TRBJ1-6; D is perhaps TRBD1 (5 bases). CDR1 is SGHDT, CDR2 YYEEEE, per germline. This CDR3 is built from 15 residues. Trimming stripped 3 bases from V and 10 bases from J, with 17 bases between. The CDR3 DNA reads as TGTGCCAGCAGCTCGGGGGAGGGGTCGGGATCACCCCTCCACTTT. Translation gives CASSSGEGSGSPLHF.

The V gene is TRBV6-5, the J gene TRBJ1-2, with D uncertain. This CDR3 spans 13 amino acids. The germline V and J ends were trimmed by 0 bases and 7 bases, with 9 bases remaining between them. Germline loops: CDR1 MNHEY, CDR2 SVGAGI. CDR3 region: CASSYSTSAGYTF. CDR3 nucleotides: TGTGCCAGCAGTTACTCGACTTCGGCTGGCTACACCTTC.

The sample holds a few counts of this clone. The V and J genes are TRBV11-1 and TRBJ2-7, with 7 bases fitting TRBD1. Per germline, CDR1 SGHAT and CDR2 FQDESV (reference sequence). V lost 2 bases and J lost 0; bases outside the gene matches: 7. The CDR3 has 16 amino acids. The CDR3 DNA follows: TGTGCCAGCAGCTTACGGGACAGCATCGTCTCCTACGAGCAGTACTTC. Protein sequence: CASSLRDSIVSYEQYF.

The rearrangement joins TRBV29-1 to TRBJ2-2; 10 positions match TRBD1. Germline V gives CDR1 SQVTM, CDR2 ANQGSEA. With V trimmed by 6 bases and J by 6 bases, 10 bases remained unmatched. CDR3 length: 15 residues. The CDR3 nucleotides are TGCAGCGTCGACGCCGGGACAGGGGACCCCGGGGAGCTGTTTTTT. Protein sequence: CSVDAGTGDPGELFF.

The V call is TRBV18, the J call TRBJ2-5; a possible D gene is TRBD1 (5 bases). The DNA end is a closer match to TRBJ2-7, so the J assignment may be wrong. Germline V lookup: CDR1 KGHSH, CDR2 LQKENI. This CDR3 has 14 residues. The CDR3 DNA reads TGTGCCAGCTCACCACGTCAGGGTCGCCACGAGCAGTACTTC. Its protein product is CASSPRQGRHEQYF.

In DNA form, the CDR3 reads TGTGCCAGCAGCTTAGAGGGTGGAGGCACTGAAGCTTTCTTT. Translating it yields CASSLEGGGTEAFF. The rearrangement joins TRBV11-2 to TRBJ1-1; D unclear. Germline V CDR1 and CDR2: SGHAT, FQNNGV. This CDR3 region has 14 residues. Trimming shortened V by 0 bases and J by 4 bases, and 9 bases separated the two germline ends.

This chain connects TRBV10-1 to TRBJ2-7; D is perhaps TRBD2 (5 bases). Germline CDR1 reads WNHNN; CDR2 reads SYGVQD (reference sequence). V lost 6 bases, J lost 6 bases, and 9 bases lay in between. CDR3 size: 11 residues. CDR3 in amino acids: CASSDRGEQYF. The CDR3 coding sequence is TGCGCCAGCAGCGACCGGGGCGAGCAGTACTTC.

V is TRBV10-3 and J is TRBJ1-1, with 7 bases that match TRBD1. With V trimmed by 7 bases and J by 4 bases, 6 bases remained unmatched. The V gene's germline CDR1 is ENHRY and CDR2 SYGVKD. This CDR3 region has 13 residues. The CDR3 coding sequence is TGTGCCATCAAGCAGGGGGAATCCACTGAAGCTTTCTTT. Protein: CAIKQGESTEAFF.

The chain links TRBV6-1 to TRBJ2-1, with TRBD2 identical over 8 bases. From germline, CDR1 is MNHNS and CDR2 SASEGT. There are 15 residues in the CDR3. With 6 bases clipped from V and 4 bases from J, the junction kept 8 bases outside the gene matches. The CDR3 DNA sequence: TGTGCCAGCAGCAGGATTAGCGGGAATTACAATGAGCAGTTCTTC. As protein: CASSRISGNYNEQFF.